This T cell receptor beta chain was recorded in a study of T cell repertoires in cytomegalovirus infection. This clonotype was observed many times. CDR1 and CDR2 (germline): MNHEY, SVGAGI. The CDR3 contains 15 residues. Trimming took off 2 bases at V and 8 bases at J, with 13 bases between the two ends. Each CDR3 protein is one row after TCRdb ran MiXCR on the reads. Among about 400,000 distinct CDR3 sequences, approximately 18% were seen once, and the ten largest hold 8.5% to 10%. This receptor was taken from a human donor in good health (CMV status not recorded). Some clones in this sample may be carry-over from other donors' samples. Material for sequencing was PBMCs. V usage is TRBV6-5 and J usage is TRBJ1-6; a possible D gene is TRBD1 (5 bases). For the CDR3, the DNA is TGTGCCAGCAGTTACCAGGGCTGGTATGATTCACCCCTCCACTTT. This gives the protein CASSYQGWYDSPLHF.